This section outlines one T cell receptor beta chain sequence together with its context. This record belongs to a study of OX40 agonist ivuxolimab in advanced cancers. In the study overall: Every 2 weeks, patients received ivuxolimab intravenously, dosed at 0.01 to 10 mg/kg. Partial response was recorded in three patients: one hepatocellular carcinoma and two cutaneous melanoma cases.

The CDR3 is 14 residues long. Trimming cost V 3 bases and J 3 bases, with 12 bases left between them. Germline V gene lookup returns CDR1 KGHSH and CDR2 LQKENI. Only in-frame clones appear in the TCRdb table, and some are missing; sequencing was by immunoSEQ multiplex PCR. Of 50,000 to 70,000 clones listed, 75% to 90% were seen once; the top ten hold approximately 1.1%. If patients had autoimmune disease history or systemic immunosuppression, they were excluded. The TCR comes from an adult with an advanced solid tumor such as melanoma, head and neck, liver or kidney cancer. This chain connects TRBV18 to TRBJ2-7; D is perhaps TRBD1 (5 bases). Here the sequenced sample was CD4+ or CD8+ T cells sorted from blood, taken in a trial of the OX40 agonist ivuxolimab. CDR3 coding DNA: TGTGCCAGCTCACCTAGGGGCACCAACTACGAGCAGTACTTC. Amino acid sequence: CASSPRGTNYEQYF.